This is a list of T cell receptor beta chains from one sample in a study of cytomegalovirus exposure and HLA in healthy donors. Clones were read by immunoSEQ multiplex PCR, and TCRdb kept only the in-frame ones, dropping some. The sample yields about 82,000 clones, roughly 80% seen once. The sample taken for sequencing was PBMCs. These receptors all come from a human donor in good health. Both conserved end residues are part of each CDR3. Only part of the rows carry a size: once, few, many, or a class if the clone is expanded.

V: TRBV7-2; size: NA; J: TRBJ1-4; CDR3: CASSPTTGGEKLFF
V: TRBV5-1; size: NA; J: TRBJ2-1; CDR3: CASSRRGDSYNEQFF
V: TRBV15; size: NA; J: TRBJ1-3; CDR3: CATSRERESLNTIYF
V: TRBV7-8; size: NA; J: TRBJ2-5; CDR3: CASSLLAGRETQYF
V: TRBV18; size: NA; J: TRBJ1-5; CDR3: CASSPQGADSNQPQHF
V: TRBV9; size: NA; J: TRBJ1-3; CDR3: CASTRGTGNTIYF
V: TRBV6-1; size: NA; J: TRBJ1-5; CDR3: CASSDTGGVQPQHF
V: TRBV7-2; size: NA; J: TRBJ2-7; CDR3: CASSPRGNYEQYF
V: TRBV19; size: NA; J: TRBJ1-1; CDR3: CASRSGQGGKNTEAFF
V: TRBV5-1; size: NA; J: TRBJ2-7; CDR3: CASGTEGTYEQYF
V: TRBV6-6; size: NA; J: TRBJ1-4; CDR3: CASSRYRDRNEKLFF
V: TRBV6-6; size: few; J: TRBJ2-2; CDR3: CACREVGTGELFF
V: TRBV2; size: NA; J: TRBJ2-2; CDR3: CASTGDRARTGELFF
V: TRBV6-1; size: NA; J: TRBJ1-4; CDR3: CASSVGGVAVATNEKLFF
V: TRBV5-4; size: once; J: TRBJ1-2; CDR3: CASSRGGTVANYGYTF
V: TRBV5-1; size: NA; J: TRBJ2-7; CDR3: CASSVGTGQGSYEQYF
V: TRBV9; size: once; J: TRBJ2-7; CDR3: CASERGGQGSEQYF
V: TRBV10-3; size: NA; J: TRBJ2-7; CDR3: CAISSGGTGSYEQYF
V: TRBV7-2; size: few; J: TRBJ1-2; CDR3: CASSPRTGGAVVDGYTF
V: TRBV29-1; size: NA; J: TRBJ1-5; CDR3: CSVSARDRRRLEPQHF
V: TRBV11-3; size: once; J: TRBJ2-2; CDR3: CASSFDETGELFF
V: TRBV13; size: NA; J: TRBJ1-2; CDR3: CASSRGTGVNYGYTF
V: TRBV4-1; size: many; J: TRBJ2-1; CDR3: CASSPLAGENNEQFF
V: TRBV5-1; size: NA; J: TRBJ1-3; CDR3: CASSELPGGSGNTIYF
V: TRBV2; size: NA; J: TRBJ2-2; CDR3: CASSGDGSSGELFF
V: TRBV14; size: NA; J: TRBJ2-5; CDR3: CASSQGSGAGTQYF
V: TRBV6-1; size: NA; J: TRBJ1-5; CDR3: CASSVGAGVSHQPQHF
V: TRBV13; size: NA; J: TRBJ1-1; CDR3: CASRGGTEAFF